This section outlines one T cell receptor (beta chain) sequence together with its context. There are many counts of this clonotype. The antigen this receptor binds is unknown. No much larger clone exists at a distance of one base, and base qualities are not known. Including the terminal cysteine and phenylalanine, the CDR3 comprises 11 residues. Just CDR3 DNA is preserved here, 33 bases in frame from base 1. At the junction V is shortened by 8 bases and J by 3 bases, with 8 bases in between. The germline V gene sets CDR1 to SNHLY and CDR2 to FYNNEI. These data come from a study of T-cell reconstitution after alpha-beta-depleted transplantation in children (dated by TCRdb to about 2016). In terms of the full investigation: Using TCR repertoire profiling, the study followed T-cell immune reconstitution in a quantitative way in children after TCRalphabeta/CD19-depleted allogeneic hematopoietic cell transplantation.

The library was built by means of PCR. The sample was run on an Illumina HiSeq 2500. Molecular barcoding was employed in the preparation of TCR libraries, with unique molecular identifiers being used to normalize TCRbeta repertoire quantification. The public reads were run again by TCRdb, first through fastp at Q25 and then through MiXCR, and only productive beta chains were kept. Duplicate CDR3 protein sequences are folded into a single record with the most common DNA and genes. The sample records a few hundred thousand distinct CDR3 sequences, 9.7% of which are singletons. The ten biggest clones cover about 5.4% of the sample.

The receptor chain draws on TRBV2 and TRBJ2-7, with the D segment identity uncertain. Here the sequenced sample was PBMCs from the stem cell graft donor, taken from the stem cell graft. The receptor's source is a human donor who donated a stem cell graft to a child with SCID. The DNA sequence reads TGTGCCAGCGACGGATACTACGAGCAGTACTTC. It translates as CASDGYYEQYF.